Described below is a single TCR beta chain sequence and its context. Its cognate antigen is unknown. The source of the sample is a study of cytomegalovirus exposure and HLA in healthy donors. Regarding the study as a whole: A missense variant in DCLRE1C was later tied to TCR beta V- and J-gene trimming. It was taken for granted in presence/absence analyses that sequencing depth across donors was roughly uniform. The later analysis indicated that the majority of CMV-associated TCR beta chains appeared HLA-restricted.

This CDR3 spans 14 amino acids. The J segment lost 2 bases and the V segment lost 5 bases, leaving 4 bases of the junction unmatched. Germline V CDR1 and CDR2: SGHTA, FQGTGA. PCR involved 60 Vbeta and 13 Jbeta primers. The method was immunoSEQ multiplex PCR; TCRdb's version includes in-frame clones alone and lacks a portion of them. The sample gives about 150,000 clones, roughly 75% of which show up once; approximately 4.3% is in the top ten. This rearrangement joins TRBV7-3 to TRBJ2-3; 7 bases line up with TRBD2. The specimen sequenced was PBMCs. The sequence was collected from a man aged 30 to 39 in good health. CDR3 in DNA: TGTGCCAGCAGCCCAGGACTAGTCACAGATACGCAGTATTTT. It encodes CASSPGLVTDTQYF.